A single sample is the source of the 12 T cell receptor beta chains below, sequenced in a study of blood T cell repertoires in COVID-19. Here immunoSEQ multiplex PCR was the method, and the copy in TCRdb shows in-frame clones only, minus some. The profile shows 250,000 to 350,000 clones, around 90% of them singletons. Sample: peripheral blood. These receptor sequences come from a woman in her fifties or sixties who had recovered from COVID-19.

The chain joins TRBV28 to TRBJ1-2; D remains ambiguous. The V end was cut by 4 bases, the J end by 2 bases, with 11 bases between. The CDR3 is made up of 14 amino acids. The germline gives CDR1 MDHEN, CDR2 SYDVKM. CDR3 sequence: CASSSGSLNYGYTF. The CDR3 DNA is TGTGCCAGCAGTTCCGGGAGCCTCAACTATGGCTACACCTTC.

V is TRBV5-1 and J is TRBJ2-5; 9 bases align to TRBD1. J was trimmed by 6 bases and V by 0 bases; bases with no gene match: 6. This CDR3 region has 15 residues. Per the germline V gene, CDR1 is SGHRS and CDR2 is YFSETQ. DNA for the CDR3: TGCGCCAGCAGCTTGGTAGGACAGGGGACACAGACCCAGTACTTC. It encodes CASSLVGQGTQTQYF.

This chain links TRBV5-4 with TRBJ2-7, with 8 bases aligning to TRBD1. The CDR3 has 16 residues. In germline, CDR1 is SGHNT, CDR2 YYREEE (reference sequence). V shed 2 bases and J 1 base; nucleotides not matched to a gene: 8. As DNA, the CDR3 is TGTGCCAGCAGCTTAGGGGCAGGGGGCGGATCCTACGAGCAGTACTTC. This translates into CASSLGAGGGSYEQYF.

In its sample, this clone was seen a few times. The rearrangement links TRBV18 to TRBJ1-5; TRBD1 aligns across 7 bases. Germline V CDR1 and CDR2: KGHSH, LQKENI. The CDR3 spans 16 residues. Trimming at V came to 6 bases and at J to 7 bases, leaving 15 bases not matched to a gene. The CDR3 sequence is CASSLGQPAVGQPQHF. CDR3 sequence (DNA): TGTGCCAGCTCCCTGGGACAGCCAGCGGTTGGGCAGCCCCAGCATTTT.

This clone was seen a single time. The DNA of the CDR3 is TGTGCCAGCAGCGGACAGGGGATGCATCAGCCCCAGCATTTT. Its translation is CASSGQGMHQPQHF. V gene TRBV6-1 combines with J gene TRBJ1-5; the match to TRBD1 covers 9 bases. The CDR3 is made up of 14 amino acids. The V gene end was trimmed by 6 bases and the J gene end by 5 bases; junction bases not matched to a gene: 5. Germline CDR1 is MNHNS and CDR2 is SASEGT.

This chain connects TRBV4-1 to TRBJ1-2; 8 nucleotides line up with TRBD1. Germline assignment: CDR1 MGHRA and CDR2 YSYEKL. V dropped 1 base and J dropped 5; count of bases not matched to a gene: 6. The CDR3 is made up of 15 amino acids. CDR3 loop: CASSQGGTGVYGYTF. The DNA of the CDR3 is TGCGCCAGCAGCCAAGGCGGGACAGGAGTTTATGGCTACACCTTC.

CDR3 bases: TGTGCCAGCAGTTACTCAAACAGCTACGAGCAGTACTTC. Translating it yields CASSYSNSYEQYF. This sequence joins TRBV6-6 and TRBJ2-7; D unresolved. The V gene lost 0 bases and the J gene lost 3 bases, with 6 bases spanning the gap. Germline V gene data show CDR1 as MNHNY and CDR2 as SVGAGI (reference sequence). The CDR3 has 13 amino acids.

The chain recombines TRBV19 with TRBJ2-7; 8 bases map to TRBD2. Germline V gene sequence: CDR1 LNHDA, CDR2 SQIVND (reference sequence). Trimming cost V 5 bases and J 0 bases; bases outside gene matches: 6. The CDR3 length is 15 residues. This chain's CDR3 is CASSRGGLSSYEQYF. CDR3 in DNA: TGTGCCAGTAGTCGGGGGGGCCTGAGCTCCTACGAGCAGTACTTC.

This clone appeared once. CDR3 nucleotides: TGTGCCAGCAGTTTGGGACAGACTCGGCAGCCCCAGCATTTT. Translation gives CASSLGQTRQPQHF. The chain employs TRBV6-2 or TRBV6-3 and TRBJ1-5, with TRBD1 matching 7 bases. The germline V gene encodes CDR1 MNHEY and CDR2 SVGEGT. The CDR3 is made up of 14 amino acids. V shed 4 bases, J shed 7 bases, and the junction held 7 bases outside the gene matches.

CDR3 protein: CASSLTKWVSGANVLTF. The CDR3 DNA reads as TGTGCCAGCAGCTTAACTAAATGGGTATCTGGGGCCAACGTCCTGACTTTC. This rearrangement joins TRBV13 to TRBJ2-6; D is unresolved. CDR3 length equals 17 residues. The germline V and J ends were trimmed by 2 bases and 1 base, with 12 bases remaining between them. Germline V gene lookup returns CDR1 PRHDT and CDR2 FYEKMQ (reference sequence).

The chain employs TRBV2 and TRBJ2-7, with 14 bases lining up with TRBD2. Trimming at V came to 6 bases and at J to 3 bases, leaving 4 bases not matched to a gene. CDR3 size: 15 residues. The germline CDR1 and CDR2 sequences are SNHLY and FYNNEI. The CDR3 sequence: CASRATSGRDYEQYF. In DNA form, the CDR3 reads TGTGCCAGCAGAGCGACTAGCGGGAGGGACTACGAGCAGTACTTC. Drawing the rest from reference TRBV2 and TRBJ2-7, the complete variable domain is EPEVTQTPSHQVTQMGQEVILRCVPISNHLYFYWYRQILGQKVEFLVSFYNNEISEKSEIFDDQFSVERPDGSNFTLKIRSTKLEDSAMYFCASRATSGRDYEQYFGPGTRLTVT.

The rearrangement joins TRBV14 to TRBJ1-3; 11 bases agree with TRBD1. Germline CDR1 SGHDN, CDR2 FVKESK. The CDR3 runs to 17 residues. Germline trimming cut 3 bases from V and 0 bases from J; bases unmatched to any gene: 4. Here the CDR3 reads CASSHWDRGSSGNTIYF. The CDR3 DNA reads TGTGCCAGCAGCCATTGGGACAGGGGGAGCTCTGGAAACACCATATATTTT.